This record covers a single TCR beta chain. The antigen remains unidentified. At one of its ends the junction is not consistent with the germline gene, which may arise from a read error. Germline assignment: CDR1 SSHAT and CDR2 FNYEAQ (reference sequence). The CDR3 sequence is 15 residues long. These data originate in a study of cytomegalovirus exposure and HLA in healthy donors. Whole-study results and caveats: A list of 150 or so TCR beta chains associated with cytomegalovirus was given. Later on, analysis showed that most CMV-associated TCR beta chains appeared to be HLA-restricted.

Vbeta (60) and Jbeta (13) primers were used in the PCR. Sequencing used immunoSEQ multiplex PCR; TCRdb keeps in-frame clones, though not all of them. The sample shows some 130,000 clones, 75% to 85% of them seen only once. The sequence was obtained from a man aged 50 to 60 in good health and CMV-seronegative. Sequenced input: PBMCs. The rearrangement uses TRBV7-7 and TRBJ2-5, with TRBD2 identical over 14 bases. In nucleotides, the CDR3 is TGTGCTAGCAGCTCCGGACTAGCGGGGGGAGAGACCCAGTACTTC. Translated, it gives CASSSGLAGGETQYF.